Below, one T cell receptor (beta chain) is given with its context. Antigen: not known. The sample originates from a study of T cell repertoires in urothelial bladder cancer. Study conclusions and caveats: A single clone reached about 2% in benign versus up to roughly 15% in carcinoma. Median infiltrating lymphocyte percentage was roughly 2.2% in carcinoma specimens.

TCRdb keeps only in-frame clones here, not all; method: immunoSEQ multiplex PCR. The table includes 1,200 to 1,500 clones, roughly 76% detected once. This CDR3 has 14 amino acids. Trimming took off 6 bases at V and 4 bases at J, with 15 bases between the two ends. CDR1 is MDHEN and CDR2 is SYDVKM in the germline V gene. The TCR originated in a human donor with urothelial carcinoma. The specimen sequenced was tumor-infiltrating cells from bladder cancer. The V call is TRBV28, the J call TRBJ1-2, with a tentative D call TRBD1 (5 bases). The CDR3 DNA is TGTGCCAGCAGCTATGCCGGGACTGCCTATGGCTACACCTTC. It yields the protein CASSYAGTAYGYTF.